This T cell receptor beta chain was profiled in a study of blood T cell repertoires in COVID-19. The wider study: Acute and convalescent COVID-19 samples came from the United States, Italy and Spain. T cells, B-cell-depleted T cells, or PBMCs supplied cDNA or gDNA.

Followed over time, Seattle patients had been enrolled while infection was active. The V gene's germline CDR1 is KGHDR and CDR2 SFDVKD. There are 12 residues in the CDR3. V was pared by 4 bases and J by 8 bases, with 10 bases between. In the original workflow: Researchers report that nucleated cell counts were estimated from reference gene primer amplification. Method: immunoSEQ multiplex PCR; TCRdb's copy keeps in-frame clones and lacks some. V and J calls and clone size follow that table, whereas D and trimming were derived from the DNA. The sample contains some 64,000 clones, roughly 80% of which appear only once.

The V call is TRBV24-1, the J call TRBJ1-2; D not certain. The sequencing sample was made of peripheral blood. The clonotype comes from a man in his sixties with COVID-19, enrolled during active disease. CDR3 DNA: TGTGCCACCAGTGAATCGGGGAGCGGCTACACCTTC. Translation gives CATSESGSGYTF.